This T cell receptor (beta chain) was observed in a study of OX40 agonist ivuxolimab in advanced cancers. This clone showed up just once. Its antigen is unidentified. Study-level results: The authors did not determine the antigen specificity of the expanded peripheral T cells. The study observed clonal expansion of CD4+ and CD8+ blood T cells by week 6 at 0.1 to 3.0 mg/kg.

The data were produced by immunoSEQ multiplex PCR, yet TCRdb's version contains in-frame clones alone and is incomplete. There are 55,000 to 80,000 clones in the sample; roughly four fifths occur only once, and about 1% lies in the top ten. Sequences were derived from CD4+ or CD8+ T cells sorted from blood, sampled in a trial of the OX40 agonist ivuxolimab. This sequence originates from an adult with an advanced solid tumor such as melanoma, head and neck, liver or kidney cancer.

For the CDR3, the DNA is TGTGCCAGCCGGGACAATCACCCCTCACCCCTCCACTTT. Its translation is CASRDNHPSPLHF. The chain links TRBV2 to TRBJ1-6; possibly TRBD1 for D (6 bases). Trimming shortened V by 8 bases and J by 10 bases, and 15 bases separated the two germline ends. This CDR3 is built from 13 residues. CDR1 is SNHLY, CDR2 FYNNEI, per germline.